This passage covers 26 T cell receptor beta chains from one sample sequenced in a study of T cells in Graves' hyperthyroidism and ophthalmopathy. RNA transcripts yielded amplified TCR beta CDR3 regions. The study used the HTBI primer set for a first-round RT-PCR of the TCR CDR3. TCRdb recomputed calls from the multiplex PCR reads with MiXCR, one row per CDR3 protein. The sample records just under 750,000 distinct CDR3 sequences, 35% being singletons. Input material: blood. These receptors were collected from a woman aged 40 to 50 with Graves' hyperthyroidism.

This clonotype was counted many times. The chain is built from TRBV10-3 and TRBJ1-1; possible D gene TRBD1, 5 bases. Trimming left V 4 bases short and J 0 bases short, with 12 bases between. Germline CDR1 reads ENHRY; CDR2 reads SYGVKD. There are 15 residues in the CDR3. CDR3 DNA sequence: TGTGCCATCAGTGGCGCCGGGACGGTGAACACTGAAGCTTTCTTT. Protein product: CAISGAGTVNTEAFF.

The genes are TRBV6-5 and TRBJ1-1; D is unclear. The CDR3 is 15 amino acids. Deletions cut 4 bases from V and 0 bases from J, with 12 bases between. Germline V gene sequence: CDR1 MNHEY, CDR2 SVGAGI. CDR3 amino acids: CASSLPPALNTEAFF. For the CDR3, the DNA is TGTGCCAGCAGTTTACCCCCCGCATTGAACACTGAAGCTTTCTTT.

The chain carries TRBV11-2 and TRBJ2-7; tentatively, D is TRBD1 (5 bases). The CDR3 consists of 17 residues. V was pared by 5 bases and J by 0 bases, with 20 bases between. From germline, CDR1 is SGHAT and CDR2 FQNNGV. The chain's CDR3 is CASSRTSHRSLSYEQYF. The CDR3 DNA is TGTGCCAGCAGCCGCACGTCGCACAGGAGCCTCTCCTACGAGCAGTACTTC.

The CDR3 is CATSEGNSGGRGETQYF. The CDR3 bases are TGTGCCACCAGCGAGGGGAATAGCGGGGGGCGCGGAGAGACCCAGTACTTC. This chain joins TRBV15 and TRBJ2-5, with TRBD2 matching 10 bases. V gave up 5 bases and J gave up 4 bases; unmatched junction bases: 13. The CDR3 runs to 17 residues. CDR1 is LNHNV and CDR2 is YYDKDF in the germline V gene (reference sequence).

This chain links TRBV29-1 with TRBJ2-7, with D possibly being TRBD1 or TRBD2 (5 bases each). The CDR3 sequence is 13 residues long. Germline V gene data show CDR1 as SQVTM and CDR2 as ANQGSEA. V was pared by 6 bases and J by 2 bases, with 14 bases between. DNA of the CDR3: TGCAGCGTGGGGGACGGTTTGACCTACGAGCAGTACTTC. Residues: CSVGDGLTYEQYF.

CDR3 protein: CATSSLFPRSYGYTF. CDR3 bases: TGTGCCACCAGCAGTTTATTTCCCCGATCATATGGCTACACCTTC. The V gene is TRBV15, the J gene TRBJ1-2; D is undetermined. V was trimmed by 3 bases and J by 5 bases, leaving 16 bases between them. CDR3 size: 15 residues. CDR1 is LNHNV, CDR2 YYDKDF, per germline (reference sequence).

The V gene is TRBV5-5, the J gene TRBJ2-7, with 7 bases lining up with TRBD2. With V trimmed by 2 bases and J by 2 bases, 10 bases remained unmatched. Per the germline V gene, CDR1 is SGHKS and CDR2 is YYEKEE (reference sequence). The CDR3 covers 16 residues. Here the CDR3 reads CASSLGIMRGTYEQYF. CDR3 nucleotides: TGTGCCAGCAGCTTAGGTATAATGCGGGGGACCTACGAGCAGTACTTC. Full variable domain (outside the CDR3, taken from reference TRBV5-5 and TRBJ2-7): DAGVTQSPTHLIKTRGQQVTLRCSPISGHKSVSWYQQVLGQGPQFIFQYYEKEERGRGNFPDRFSARQFPNYSSELNVNALLLGDSALYLCASSLGIMRGTYEQYFGPGTRLTVT.

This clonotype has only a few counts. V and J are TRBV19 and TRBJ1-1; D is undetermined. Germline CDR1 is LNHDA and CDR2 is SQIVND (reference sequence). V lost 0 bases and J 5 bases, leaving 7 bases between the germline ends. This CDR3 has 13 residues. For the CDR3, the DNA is TGTGCCAGTAGTATAGAACGGGGAACTGAAGCTTTCTTT. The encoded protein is CASSIERGTEAFF.

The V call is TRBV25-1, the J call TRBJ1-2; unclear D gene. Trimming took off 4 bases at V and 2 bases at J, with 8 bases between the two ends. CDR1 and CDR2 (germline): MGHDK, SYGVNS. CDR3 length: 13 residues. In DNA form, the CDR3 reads TGTGCCAGCAGTGCCGCAGCCAACTATGGCTACACCTTC. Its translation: CASSAAANYGYTF.

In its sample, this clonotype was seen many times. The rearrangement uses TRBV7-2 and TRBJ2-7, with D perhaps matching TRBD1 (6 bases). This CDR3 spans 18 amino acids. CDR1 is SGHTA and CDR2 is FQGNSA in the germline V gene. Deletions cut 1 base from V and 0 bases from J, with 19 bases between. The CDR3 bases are TGTGCCAGCAGCTTAGACACGCGTTCAGGGGTTCGCTCCTACGAGCAGTACTTC. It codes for CASSLDTRSGVRSYEQYF.

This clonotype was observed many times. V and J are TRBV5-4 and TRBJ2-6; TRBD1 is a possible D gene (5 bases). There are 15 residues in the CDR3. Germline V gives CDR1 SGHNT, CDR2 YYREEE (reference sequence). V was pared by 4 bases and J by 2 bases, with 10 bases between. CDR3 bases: TGTGCCAGCAGCCTCGGACACGCTGGGGCCAACGTCCTGACTTTC. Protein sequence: CASSLGHAGANVLTF.

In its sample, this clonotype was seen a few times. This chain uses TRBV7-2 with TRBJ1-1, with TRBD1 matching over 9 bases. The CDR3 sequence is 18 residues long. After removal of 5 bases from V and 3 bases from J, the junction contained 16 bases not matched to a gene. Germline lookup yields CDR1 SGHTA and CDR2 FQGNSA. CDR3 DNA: TGTGCCAGCAGCCCTAAGGGACAGGGCATCGGGGGGGACACTGAAGCTTTCTTT. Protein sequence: CASSPKGQGIGGDTEAFF.

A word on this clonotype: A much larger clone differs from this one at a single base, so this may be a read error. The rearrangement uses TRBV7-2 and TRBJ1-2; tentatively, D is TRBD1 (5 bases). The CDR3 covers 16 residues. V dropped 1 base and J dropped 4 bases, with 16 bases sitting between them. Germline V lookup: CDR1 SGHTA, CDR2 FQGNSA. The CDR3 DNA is TGTGCCAGCAGCTTAGATTCGGCAAGGGGCATCTATGGCTACACCTTC. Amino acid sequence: CASSLDSARGIYGYTF.

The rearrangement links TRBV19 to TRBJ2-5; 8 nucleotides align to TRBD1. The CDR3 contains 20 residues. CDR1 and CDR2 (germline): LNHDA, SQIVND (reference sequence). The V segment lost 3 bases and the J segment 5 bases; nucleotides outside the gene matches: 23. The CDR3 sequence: CASSIRAGFSVTGAGETQYF. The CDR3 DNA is TGTGCCAGTAGTATTAGGGCCGGTTTCTCCGTGACAGGGGCCGGGGAGACCCAGTACTTC.

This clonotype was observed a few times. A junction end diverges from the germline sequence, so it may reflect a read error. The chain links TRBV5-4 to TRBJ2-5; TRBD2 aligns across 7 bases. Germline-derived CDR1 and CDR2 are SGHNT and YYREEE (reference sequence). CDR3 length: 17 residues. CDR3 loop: CASRLGVRDYPPETQYF. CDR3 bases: TGTGCCAGCAGGTTGGGGGTCCGGGACTACCCCCCGGAGACCCAGTACTTC.

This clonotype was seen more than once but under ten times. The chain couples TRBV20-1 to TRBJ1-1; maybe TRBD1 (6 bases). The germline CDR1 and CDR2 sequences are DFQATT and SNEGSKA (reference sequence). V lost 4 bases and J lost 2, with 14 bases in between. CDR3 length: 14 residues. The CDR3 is CSATRTDRNTEAFF. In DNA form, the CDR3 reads TGCAGTGCTACAAGGACAGACCGAAACACTGAAGCTTTCTTT.

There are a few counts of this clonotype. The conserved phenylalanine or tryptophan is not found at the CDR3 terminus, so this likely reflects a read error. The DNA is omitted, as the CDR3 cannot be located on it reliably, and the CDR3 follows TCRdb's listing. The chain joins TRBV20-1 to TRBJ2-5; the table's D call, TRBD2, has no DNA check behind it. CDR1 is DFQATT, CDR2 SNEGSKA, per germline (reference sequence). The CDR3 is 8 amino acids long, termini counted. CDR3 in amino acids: CSAGGLAG.

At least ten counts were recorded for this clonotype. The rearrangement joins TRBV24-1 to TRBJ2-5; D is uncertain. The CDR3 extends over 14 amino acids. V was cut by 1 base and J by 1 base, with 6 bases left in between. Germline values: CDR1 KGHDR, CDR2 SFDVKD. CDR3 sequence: CATSDLWGQETQYF. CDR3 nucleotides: TGTGCCACCAGTGATTTATGGGGCCAAGAGACCCAGTACTTC.

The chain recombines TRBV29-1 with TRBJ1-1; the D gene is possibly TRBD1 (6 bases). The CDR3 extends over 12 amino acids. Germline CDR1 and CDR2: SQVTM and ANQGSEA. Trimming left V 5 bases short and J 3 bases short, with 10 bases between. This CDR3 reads CSVYTGYTEAFF. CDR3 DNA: TGCAGCGTTTATACAGGGTACACTGAAGCTTTCTTT.

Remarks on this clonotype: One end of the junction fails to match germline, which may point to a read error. The CDR3 sequence: CSAPAEGYETQHF. The CDR3 DNA is TGCAGTGCCCCTGCAGAGGGATACGAGACCCAGCACTTC. The genes are TRBV20-1 and TRBJ2-5; D might be TRBD2 (5 bases). CDR1 and CDR2 (germline): DFQATT, SNEGSKA (reference sequence). CDR3 size: 13 residues.

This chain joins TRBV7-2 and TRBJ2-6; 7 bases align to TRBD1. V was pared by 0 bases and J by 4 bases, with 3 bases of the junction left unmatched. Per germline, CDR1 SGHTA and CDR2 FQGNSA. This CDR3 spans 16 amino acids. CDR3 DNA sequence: TGTGCCAGCAGCTTAGCCACAGGGGACGGGGCCAACGTCCTGACTTTC. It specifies CASSLATGDGANVLTF. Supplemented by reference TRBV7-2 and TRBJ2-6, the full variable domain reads GAGVSQSPSNKVTEKGKDVELRCDPISGHTALYWYRQSLGQGLEFLIYFQGNSAPDKSGLPSDRFSAERTGGSVSTLTIQRTQQEDSAVYLCASSLATGDGANVLTFGAGSRLTVL.

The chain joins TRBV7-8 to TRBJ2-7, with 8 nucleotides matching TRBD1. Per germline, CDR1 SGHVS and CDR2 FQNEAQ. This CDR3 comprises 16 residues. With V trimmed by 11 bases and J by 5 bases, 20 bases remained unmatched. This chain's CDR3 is CAWSVRQGAIRNEQYF. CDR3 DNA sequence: TGTGCCTGGAGTGTACGGCAGGGGGCGATTCGTAACGAGCAGTACTTC.

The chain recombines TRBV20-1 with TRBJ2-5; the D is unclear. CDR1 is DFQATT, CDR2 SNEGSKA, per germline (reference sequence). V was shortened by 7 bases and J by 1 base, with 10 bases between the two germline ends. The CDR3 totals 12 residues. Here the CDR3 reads CSVGVLQETQYF. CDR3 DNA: TGCAGTGTTGGGGTGCTCCAAGAGACCCAGTACTTC.

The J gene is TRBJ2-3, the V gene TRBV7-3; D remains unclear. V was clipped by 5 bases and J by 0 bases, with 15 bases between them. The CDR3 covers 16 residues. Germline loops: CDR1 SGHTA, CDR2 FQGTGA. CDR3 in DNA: TGTGCCAGCAGCAAGCGACCCGACACCAGCACAGATACGCAGTATTTT. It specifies CASSKRPDTSTDTQYF.

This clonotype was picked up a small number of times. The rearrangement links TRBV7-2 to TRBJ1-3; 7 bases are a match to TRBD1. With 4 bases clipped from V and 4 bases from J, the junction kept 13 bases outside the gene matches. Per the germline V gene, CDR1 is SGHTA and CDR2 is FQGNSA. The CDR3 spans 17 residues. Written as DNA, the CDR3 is TGTGCCAGCAGCTCGCCCCAGACAGGGTTGGACGGAAACACCATATATTTT. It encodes CASSSPQTGLDGNTIYF.

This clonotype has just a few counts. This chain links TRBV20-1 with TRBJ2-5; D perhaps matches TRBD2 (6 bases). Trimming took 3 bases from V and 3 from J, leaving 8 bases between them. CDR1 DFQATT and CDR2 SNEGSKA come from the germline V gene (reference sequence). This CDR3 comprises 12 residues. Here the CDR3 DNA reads TGCAGTGCTAGTCGGGGGAAAGAGACCCAGTACTTC. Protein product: CSASRGKETQYF.